This TCR beta chain was identified during a study of T cell clonotyping in hematopoietic cell transplantation (dated by TCRdb to about 2021). General notes on the study: Recipient samples taken before transplant were collected after cytoreduction. A total of under 150 blood samples were collected in the study from roughly 33 consecutive transplant recipients and their related donors. Patients were recruited between late 2015 and 2017 and followed until September 2020 or death.

The paper's findings and limits, for the study overall: After transplant, TCR diversity in recipients dropped, and pathologically expanded clonotypes increased progressively from day 30 to day 180. The sample size was limited and the cells went unsorted, which meant the CD4 and CD8 repertoire contributions could not be told apart. Donor and pretransplant recipient Inverse Simpson Index values predicted broader posttransplant TCR repertoire diversity. Overlap with donor repertoires was found for only a small fraction of recipient repertoires, with over 97% found to appear de novo at the given depth.

The immunoSEQ assay, a bias-controlled multiplex PCR with V- and J-specific primers, was used to amplify TCR beta CDR3 regions from genomic DNA. A proprietary barcode and Illumina adapter sequences were added to the CDR3 amplicons in a second PCR step. An Illumina MiSeq instrument was used to sequence the CDR3 libraries. As for the original processing: Export and quality control were performed with immunoSEQ Analyzer 3.0, and downstream analyses were performed with R Bioconductor and Immunarch. Only productive rearrangements within the normalized downsampled data set were used in the calculation of repertoire metrics. In the normalized cohort, clonotypes with more than 5 templates were defined as pathologically expanded. Repertoire diversity was measured with the Inverse Simpson Index. To capture all clonotypes, the CMV-specificity analyses were run on the non-normalized data set. TCRdb retrieved this table from immuneACCESS and kept in-frame rearrangements only. Not all clones are present; in checked studies, unresolved V genes account for under half, and no reason is known for the remainder. V and J calls and clone size are as listed in that table; D and trimming were resolved from the DNA. Within this sample are tens of thousands of clones, with approximately 80% of them counted one time only. Together, the top ten hold 4% to 5.5% of the sample.

This specimen's time point label, per the study, means: recipient sample about 28 days before transplant, after cytoreduction. Blood from recipients was drawn roughly 28 days before transplant, then again at days 30, 100 and 180 after transplant. Nuclei Lysis Solution was used to extract genomic DNA from fresh or cryopreserved unfractionated peripheral blood mononuclear cells. Counted from cysteine to phenylalanine, this CDR3 has 16 amino acids. Only CDR3 DNA is held: 48 bases, read in frame from base 1. From the germline V gene, CDR1 is SNHLY and CDR2 is FYNNEI. This clone was recorded only once. Its binding antigen is unknown. One end of the junction fails to match germline, which may point to a read error.

Sequenced here: peripheral blood mononuclear cells, sampled before stem cell transplant. Recombination joined TRBV2 with TRBJ2-6, and TRBD1 matches 7 of the central bases. The TCR sequence derives from a man in his sixties with myelodysplastic syndrome. Some clones in this sample may be carry-over from other donors' samples. The bases read TGTGCTAGCAAGGGACAGACTCGCGCTGGGGCCAACGTCCTGACTTTC. It is translated as CASKGQTRAGANVLTF.